The 27 T cell receptor beta chains given below trace back to one sample, sequenced in a study of cytomegalovirus exposure and HLA in healthy donors. PCR used 60 Vbeta primers and 13 Jbeta primers. TCRdb keeps only in-frame clones here, not all; method: immunoSEQ multiplex PCR. The table shows 95,000 to 150,000 clones, with around two thirds occurring only once. The sequenced sample was PBMCs. The receptors originated from a woman in her 40s in good health and CMV-seropositive.

This chain links TRBV19 with TRBJ1-1; tentatively, D is TRBD1 (6 bases). The germline V gene encodes CDR1 LNHDA and CDR2 SQIVND (reference sequence). V lost 6 bases, J lost 0 bases, and 8 bases lay in between. The CDR3 has 13 amino acids. The CDR3 DNA reads as TGTGCCAGTAGGGCAGGGGTGAACACTGAAGCTTTCTTT. Protein product: CASRAGVNTEAFF.

This chain joins TRBV6-5 and TRBJ2-1; D is possibly TRBD2 (5 bases). The CDR3 length is 12 residues. The germline CDR1 and CDR2 sequences are MNHEY and SVGAGI. V was shortened by 6 bases and J by 4 bases, with 7 bases between the two germline ends. The CDR3 here is CASSRGYNEQFF. The CDR3 DNA reads TGTGCCAGCAGCCGCGGGTACAATGAGCAGTTCTTC.

This clone appeared once. Other nucleotide sequences from this sample produce the same CDR3. This chain links TRBV5-1 with TRBJ1-5, with D unclear. From germline, CDR1 is SGHRS and CDR2 YFSETQ. The CDR3 spans 15 residues. Trimming pared 0 bases from V and 1 base from J, leaving 8 bases between. The CDR3: CASSLVGGSNQPQHF. DNA for the CDR3: TGCGCCAGCAGCTTGGTTGGAGGAAGCAATCAGCCCCAGCATTTT.

The gene calls are TRBV7-2 and TRBJ2-3; 12 positions match TRBD1. V dropped 6 bases and J dropped 4; count of bases not matched to a gene: 8. The CDR3 is 16 residues long. Germline V lookup: CDR1 SGHTA, CDR2 FQGNSA. CDR3 amino acids: CASRKPGQGAADTQYF. The CDR3, as DNA: TGTGCCAGCAGGAAACCGGGACAGGGGGCCGCAGATACGCAGTATTTT.

The genes are TRBV6-6 and TRBJ1-1; 10 bases align to TRBD1. Germline assignment: CDR1 MNHNY and CDR2 SVGAGI (reference sequence). The CDR3 contains 14 residues. J lost 1 base, V lost 6 bases, and 2 bases had no gene match. The CDR3 DNA sequence: TGTGCCAGCAGCTGGACAGGGGGGAACACTGAAGCTTTCTTT. Protein product: CASSWTGGNTEAFF.

The V and J genes are TRBV7-2 and TRBJ1-3; 7 bases fit TRBD1. The V gene's germline CDR1 is SGHTA and CDR2 FQGNSA. The CDR3 is 16 residues long. V shed 3 bases and J 3 bases; nucleotides not matched to a gene: 8. CDR3 sequence (DNA): TGTGCCAGCAGCTTTTTGGAGGGGGCGTTTGGAAACACCATATATTTT. The encoded protein is CASSFLEGAFGNTIYF.

This clone was seen only a few times. The chain links TRBV19 to TRBJ1-1, with D unresolved. CDR3 length: 13 amino acids. The germline V gene has CDR1 LNHDA and CDR2 SQIVND (reference sequence). V was cut by 3 bases and J by 2 bases, with 7 bases left in between. The CDR3 coding sequence is TGTGCCAGTAGTATCGGGAGAAACACTGAAGCTTTCTTT. It translates to CASSIGRNTEAFF.

The gene calls are TRBV2 and TRBJ1-2; no firm D call. This CDR3 contains 13 residues. Per germline, CDR1 SNHLY and CDR2 FYNNEI. With 2 bases removed from V and 2 bases from J, the gap between germline ends came to 6 bases. As DNA, the CDR3 is TGTGCCAGCAGTGAATCGGGGAACTATGGCTACACCTTC. Translated: CASSESGNYGYTF.

This chain links TRBV7-2 with TRBJ1-3; no definite D call. The CDR3 runs 13 residues. CDR1 is SGHTA and CDR2 is FQGNSA in the germline V gene. V gave up 7 bases and J gave up 2 bases, with 9 bases separating them. This CDR3 is CASTPPAGNTIYF. In nucleotides, the CDR3 is TGTGCCAGCACCCCCCCGGCTGGAAACACCATATATTTT.

This chain connects TRBV11-3 to TRBJ2-7, with 8 nucleotides matching TRBD1. The CDR3 has 15 amino acids. Germline loops: CDR1 SGHNT, CDR2 YENEEA. Losses at the gene ends were 5 bases for V and 2 bases for J; bases not matched to a gene: 8. The CDR3 sequence is CASSPTGQGTYEQYF. The CDR3 bases are TGTGCCAGCAGCCCGACCGGACAGGGAACCTACGAGCAGTACTTC.

This rearrangement joins TRBV28 to TRBJ1-1, with D unresolved. Per the germline V gene, CDR1 is MDHEN and CDR2 is SYDVKM. Trimming pared 2 bases from V and 3 bases from J, leaving 7 bases between. This CDR3 contains 13 residues. CDR3 nucleotide sequence: TGTGCCAGCAGTTTAGCAGGTTACACTGAAGCTTTCTTT. The encoded protein is CASSLAGYTEAFF. Full variable domain (remainder filled in from reference TRBV28 and TRBJ1-1): DVKVTQSSRYLVKRTGEKVFLECVQDMDHENMFWYRQDPGLGLRLIYFSYDVKMKEKGDIPEGYSVSREKKERFSLILESASTNQTSMYLCASSLAGYTEAFFGQGTRLTVV.

This chain uses TRBV9 with TRBJ1-5; 10 nucleotides match TRBD1. This CDR3 comprises 14 residues. Germline V gene data show CDR1 as SGDLS and CDR2 as YYNGEE. Germline trimming cut 4 bases from V and 4 bases from J; bases unmatched to any gene: 2. CDR3 in amino acids: CASSRDRGNQPQHF. CDR3 in DNA: TGTGCCAGCAGCCGGGACAGGGGAAATCAGCCCCAGCATTTT.

J is TRBJ1-1 and V is TRBV7-3; TRBD1 matches 11 bases. Losses at the gene ends were 5 bases for V and 10 bases for J; bases not matched to a gene: 6. Germline V CDR1 and CDR2: SGHTA, FQGTGA. CDR3 length: 13 amino acids. The DNA for the CDR3 is TGTGCCAGCAGCCCGGACAGGGGGCGCCTAGCTTTCTTT. This encodes CASSPDRGRLAFF.

The chain employs TRBV6-5 and TRBJ1-4; D unresolved. V was clipped by 4 bases and J by 7 bases, with 4 bases between them. Germline CDR1 reads MNHEY; CDR2 reads SVGAGI. The CDR3 covers 11 residues. CDR3 residues: CASSSREKLFF. As DNA, the CDR3 is TGTGCCAGCAGTTCTCGTGAAAAACTGTTTTTT.

Worth noting for this clone: A far larger clone is just one base off, so this is likely a read error. The identical CDR3 is also encoded by other nucleotide sequences in the sample. J is TRBJ2-2 and V is TRBV6-5; D is undetermined. Trimming cost V 10 bases and J 1 base, with 13 bases left between them. Germline CDR1 is MNHEY and CDR2 is SVGAGI. The CDR3 is made up of 14 amino acids. CDR3: CATLEGVNTGELFF. DNA for the CDR3: TGTGCCACCCTAGAAGGCGTGAACACCGGGGAGCTGTTTTTT.

This rearrangement joins TRBV4-1 to TRBJ2-1, with 13 bases that match TRBD2. This CDR3 is built from 15 residues. V lost 4 bases, J lost 8 bases, and 5 bases stayed unmatched. Germline CDR1 and CDR2: MGHRA and YSYEKL. CDR3 in amino acids: CASSRTSGGAYEQFF. The CDR3, as DNA: TGCGCCAGCAGCCGTACTAGCGGGGGGGCGTATGAGCAGTTCTTC.

With respect to this clone: At the DNA level, this CDR3 is encoded by other sequences in the same sample as well. The rearrangement links TRBV7-2 to TRBJ1-1; tentatively, D is TRBD1 (5 bases). Germline V gene sequence: CDR1 SGHTA, CDR2 FQGNSA. Trimming took 2 bases from V and 5 from J, leaving 9 bases between them. CDR3 length equals 13 residues. The CDR3 coding sequence is TGTGCCAGCAGCTTAAGACAGAATACTGAAGCTTTCTTT. It is translated as CASSLRQNTEAFF.

CDR3 DNA: TGTGCCAGCTCACCGACAGGGGGAAATTCACCCCTCCACTTT. This codes for CASSPTGGNSPLHF. The chain carries TRBV18 and TRBJ1-6, with 9 positions matching TRBD1. CDR1 KGHSH and CDR2 LQKENI come from the germline V gene. V trimming: 3 bases; J trimming: 7 bases; junction bases outside the gene matches: 1. The length of the CDR3 is 14 residues.

The chain is built from TRBV27 and TRBJ2-5, with 10 bases lining up with TRBD2. V shed 0 bases, J shed 10 bases, and the junction held 8 bases outside the gene matches. Germline lookup yields CDR1 MNHEY and CDR2 SMNVEV (reference sequence). The CDR3 totals 15 residues. CDR3 sequence (DNA): TGTGCCAGCAGTTTATCGGGCCTAGCGGGGGACCACCAGTACTTC. Translation: CASSLSGLAGDHQYF.

This chain joins TRBV6-1 and TRBJ2-3; no firm D call. This CDR3 contains 13 residues. V lost 5 bases to trimming and J lost 5 bases, with 11 bases between them. Germline assignment: CDR1 MNHNS and CDR2 SASEGT. CDR3 amino acids: CASSTLGGDTQYF. DNA of the CDR3: TGTGCCAGCAGTACGCTCGGTGGAGATACGCAGTATTTT.

The chain is built from TRBV19 and TRBJ1-5; a possible D gene is TRBD1 (6 bases). Trimming removed 7 bases from V and 5 bases from J, with 12 bases in between. CDR1 is LNHDA, CDR2 SQIVND, per germline (reference sequence). There are 13 residues in the CDR3. The CDR3 region is CASKDSGDQPQHF. The CDR3 nucleotides are TGTGCCAGTAAAGACTCAGGGGATCAGCCCCAGCATTTT.

This clone was counted between two and nine times. The J gene is TRBJ2-2, the V gene TRBV7-2; a weak D match, TRBD1 (6 bases). The CDR3 totals 15 residues. V was trimmed by 5 bases and J by 2 bases, leaving 12 bases between them. Germline V gives CDR1 SGHTA, CDR2 FQGNSA. Here the CDR3 reads CASSANRENTGELFF. DNA for the CDR3: TGTGCCAGCAGCGCGAACAGGGAAAACACCGGGGAGCTGTTTTTT.

This chain links TRBV7-9 with TRBJ1-1; D perhaps matches TRBD1 (6 bases). The CDR3 totals 14 residues. Germline values: CDR1 SEHNR, CDR2 FQNEAQ (reference sequence). V was trimmed by 5 bases and J by 7 bases, leaving 17 bases between them. The CDR3 here is CASSHTGREVEAFF. The DNA for the CDR3 is TGTGCCAGCAGCCACACAGGGCGTGAGGTTGAAGCTTTCTTT.

The genes are TRBV5-1 and TRBJ1-2; D is unclear. CDR1 and CDR2 from the germline V gene are SGHRS and YFSETQ. The V gene lost 2 bases and the J gene lost 6 bases, with 11 bases spanning the gap. This CDR3 spans 13 amino acids. CDR3 in amino acids: CASSFGGMNGYTF. The CDR3 nucleotides read TGCGCCAGCAGCTTCGGAGGGATGAATGGCTACACCTTC.

The chain combines TRBV7-2 with TRBJ2-6; D is perhaps TRBD1 (5 bases). V was shortened by 4 bases and J by 6 bases, with 10 bases between the two germline ends. CDR3 length: 14 amino acids. Germline values: CDR1 SGHTA, CDR2 FQGNSA. CDR3 nucleotides: TGTGCCAGCAGCTCGACAGCAGAGGCCAACGTCCTGACTTTC. Translation: CASSSTAEANVLTF.

The J gene is TRBJ2-5, the V gene TRBV5-1; 12 bases are shared with TRBD2. The germline gives CDR1 SGHRS, CDR2 YFSETQ. CDR3 length: 16 residues. The V segment lost 4 bases and the J segment 3 bases; nucleotides outside the gene matches: 7. In DNA form, the CDR3 reads TGCGCCAGCAGCGGGTCGACTAGCGGGGGCGAAGAGACCCAGTACTTC. The encoded protein is CASSGSTSGGEETQYF.

A few counts support this clone. This chain joins TRBV4-3 and TRBJ1-1; D gene uncertain. Germline-derived CDR1 and CDR2 are LGHNA and YSLEER. This CDR3 is 16 amino acids long. V lost 3 bases and J lost 3, with 17 bases in between. The CDR3 is CASSHGGPLLDTEAFF. CDR3 sequence (DNA): TGCGCCAGCAGCCACGGCGGTCCCTTACTCGACACTGAAGCTTTCTTT.